The following is a T cell receptor (beta chain) sequence with its context. Its antigen remains unknown. Method: immunoSEQ multiplex PCR; TCRdb's copy keeps in-frame clones and lacks some. The top ten hold about 1.2% of the sample, which has about 7,800 clones, roughly 90% seen once. A marrow graft followed busulfan-fludarabine conditioning, with cyclophosphamide on days +3 and +4. Losses at the gene ends were 2 bases for V and 1 base for J; bases not matched to a gene: 4. CDR1 and CDR2 (germline): SGHNT, YYREEE (reference sequence). CDR3 length: 15 residues. This record belongs to a study of T cells after posttransplantation cyclophosphamide. Study conclusions and caveats: Tissue-infiltrating T cells from skin or gut overlapped little with blood T cells.

This sequence originates from a female patient aged 45 to 65 who received an allogeneic stem cell transplant from a related donor, was CMV-positive, and had no GVHD. The graft donor may be the source of some T cells. The sequencing used CD4+ T cells sorted from blood, collected approximately 1,300 days after allogeneic stem cell transplant with posttransplant cyclophosphamide. The gene calls are TRBV5-4 and TRBJ2-3; 7 bases are a match to TRBD2. The chain's CDR3 is CASSFGGSRTDTQYF. CDR3 DNA sequence: TGTGCCAGCAGCTTCGGCGGGAGCCGCACAGATACGCAGTATTTT.